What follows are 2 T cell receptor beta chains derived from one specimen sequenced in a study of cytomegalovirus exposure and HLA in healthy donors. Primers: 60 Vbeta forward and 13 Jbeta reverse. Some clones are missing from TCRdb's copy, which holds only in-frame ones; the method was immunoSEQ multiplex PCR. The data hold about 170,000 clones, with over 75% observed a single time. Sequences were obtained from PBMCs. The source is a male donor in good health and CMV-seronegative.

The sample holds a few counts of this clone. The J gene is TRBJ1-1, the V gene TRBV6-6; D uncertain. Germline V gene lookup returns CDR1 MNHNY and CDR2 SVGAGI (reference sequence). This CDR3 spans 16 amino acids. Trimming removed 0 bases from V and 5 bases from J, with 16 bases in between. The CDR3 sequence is CASSYSSPPSSTEAFF. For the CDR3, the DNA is TGTGCCAGCAGTTACTCTTCCCCCCCAAGTAGTACTGAAGCTTTCTTT.

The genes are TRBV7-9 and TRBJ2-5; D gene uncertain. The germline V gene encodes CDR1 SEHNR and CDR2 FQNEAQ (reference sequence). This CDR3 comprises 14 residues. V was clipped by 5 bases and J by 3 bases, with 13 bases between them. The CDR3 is CASSRLSGKETQYF. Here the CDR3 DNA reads TGTGCCAGCAGCCGGCTTTCAGGCAAAGAGACCCAGTACTTC.